This entry describes one T cell receptor beta chain. Sequenced by immunoSEQ multiplex PCR; TCRdb stores in-frame clones only, minus some. The data contain a few million clones, 93% of them singletons. This sample is drawn from a study of shared clonotypes between healthy human individuals. Germline trimming cut 5 bases from V and 8 bases from J; bases unmatched to any gene: 8. Germline V gene lookup returns CDR1 SGHTA and CDR2 FQGNSA. The CDR3 has 15 residues. The chain uses TRBV7-2 and TRBJ2-3; 12 bases map to TRBD2. The sequencing input was naive CD4+ T cells from PBMCs. Subset of the sample: CD45RA+ positively selected. The sequence was collected from a man between 18 and 35 years old in good health. Some clones in this sample may be carry-over from other donors' samples. In nucleotides, the CDR3 is TGTGCCAGCAGCCAAAGGACTAGCGGGACTAGTACGCAGTATTTT. Translated, it gives CASSQRTSGTSTQYF.